This note documents a single TCR beta chain sequence. The V gene's germline CDR1 is SGHTS and CDR2 YDEGEE. The CDR3 loop spans 14 amino acids. V gave up 5 bases and J gave up 7 bases; unmatched junction bases: 7. The sample comes from a study of blood T cell repertoires in COVID-19. Across the study: COVID-19 samples, acute and convalescent, were from the United States, Italy and Spain. The analysed material was cDNA or gDNA that came from T cells, B-cell-depleted T cells, or PBMCs.

As handled by the study authors: Reference gene primer amplification yielded estimated nucleated cell counts. Repertoires were generated with immunoSEQ multiplex PCR, while TCRdb's copy carries only in-frame clones and drops some. V, J and clone size reflect that table, while D and trimming were determined from the DNA. The sample holds 50,000 to 70,000 clones, roughly 76% seen once. The receptor's source is a man aged 45-65 years with active or convalescent COVID-19. This sequence joins TRBV5-8 and TRBJ2-1; 9 positions match TRBD1. Sequenced material: peripheral blood. The CDR3 sequence: CASRDRGWVNEQFF. The CDR3 DNA follows: TGTGCCAGCAGGGACAGGGGTTGGGTAAATGAGCAGTTCTTC.